This T cell receptor beta chain came from a study of identical twins. Study conclusions and caveats: Instead of following the same donors, the conclusions were based on cross-sectional statistical analysis. Invariant MAIT and iNKT cells may have partly biased zero-insertion analyses. Memory repertoires lacked the insertion deficit that abundant cord blood beta clonotypes showed.

Concerning this clonotype itself: Antigen unknown.

In TCRdb, the 5' RACE reads were re-called with MiXCR into one record per CDR3 protein. The sample yields 690,000 or so distinct CDR3 sequences, more than 6.5% seen once. This CDR3 is 14 amino acids long. Germline assignment: CDR1 SGHRS and CDR2 YFSETQ. Losses at the gene ends were 2 bases for V and 7 bases for J; bases not matched to a gene: 7. A further study also used this sample, focusing on yellow fever vaccine responses in identical twins.

V and J are TRBV5-1 and TRBJ2-7; 9 bases are shared with TRBD2. The sequencing sample was made of PBMCs. The source is a young woman in good health. The chain's CDR3 is CASSLTSGSLEQYF. In DNA form, the CDR3 reads TGCGCCAGCAGCTTAACTAGCGGGTCGTTGGAGCAGTACTTC.